This T cell receptor (beta chain) emerged from a study of T cell responses to AZD1222 COVID-19 vaccine. General study points: Sampling that yielded the repertoires occurred only after the peak T cell response. A reported finding is that nearly half of spike-specific TCRs target unmutated variant regions. Vaccine-associated CD4 TCRs spanned spike, dominant at 160-218 and 743-854. An increase in Spike-specific TCR breadth and depth was observed after two AZD1222 doses.

This clone was recorded once. Its antigen is unidentified. Profiled with immunoSEQ multiplex PCR; TCRdb holds only in-frame clones, not every one. This sample carries about 210,000 clones, about 94% of them seen once, and the ten largest clones take 1.7%. The material sequenced was peripheral blood, taken 28 days after the second dose of the MenACWY control vaccine. The origin of this receptor is an adult who received the MenACWY meningococcal vaccine as a control.

CDR3: CASSFRGRSNEKLFF. The CDR3 DNA reads TGTGCCAGCAGCTTCAGGGGGAGAAGTAATGAAAAACTGTTTTTT. This chain connects TRBV11-2 to TRBJ1-4; 7 bases align to TRBD1. The CDR3 spans 15 residues. Unmatched junction bases numbered 5, after V lost 3 bases and J lost 4 bases. Per germline, CDR1 SGHAT and CDR2 FQNNGV. Full variable domain (missing parts from reference TRBV11-2 and TRBJ1-4): EAGVAQSPRYKIIEKRQSVAFWCNPISGHATLYWYQQILGQGPKLLIQFQNNGVVDDSQLPKDRFSAERLKGVDSTLKIQPAKLEDSAVYLCASSFRGRSNEKLFFGSGTQLSVL.